Below, one T cell receptor (beta chain) is given with its context. The sample is drawn from a study of cytomegalovirus exposure and HLA in healthy donors. It was with 60 Vbeta and 13 Jbeta primers that the PCR ran. Generated by immunoSEQ multiplex PCR, the TCRdb table keeps only in-frame clones and is missing some. This table lists 91,000 or so clones. Germline V gene data show CDR1 as SQVTM and CDR2 as ANQGSEA. The CDR3 contains 14 residues. Trimming cost V 5 bases and J 15 bases; bases outside gene matches: 15. Sequencing was carried out using PBMCs. The receptor was derived from a woman aged 25 to 39 in good health and CMV-seronegative. The chain uses TRBV29-1 and TRBJ1-4; 10 nucleotides match TRBD1. The CDR3 spells CSVHRDRGGETVFF. The CDR3 nucleotides are TGCAGCGTTCACCGGGACAGGGGCGGAGAAACGGTGTTTTTT. The variable domain in full, completed from reference TRBV29-1 and TRBJ1-4, reads SAVISQKPSRDICQRGTSLTIQCQVDSQVTMMFWYRQQPGQSLTLIATANQGSEATYESGFVIDKFPISRPNLTFSTLTVSNMSPEDSSIYLCSVHRDRGGETVFFGSGTQLSVL.